This T cell receptor beta chain appears in the sequencing data of a study of blood T cells in healthy people across ages. Whole-study context: For every two T cells, template switching captured about one barcoded beta molecule.

Then a second PCR, running roughly 6 to 11 cycles, was carried out with a sample-barcoded 5' primer and a J-beta primer mix. TCRdb re-called the 5' RACE reads with MiXCR, one entry per CDR3 protein. This table holds roughly 550,000 distinct CDR3 sequences, more than 20% found once. The CDR3 is 13 residues long. The germline gives CDR1 MDHEN, CDR2 SYDVKM. These same records also appear under a second study, on T cells of mothers and their children. From that second work: Samples were provided by three healthy Caucasian mothers and their six children. Mothers yielded over 8 million CDR3 reads, children some 3 million each. Persistent microchimeric T cell clones were sought, and none were detected.

The sequencing sample was made of blood. The source of this sequence is a boy aged 10-17 years in good health. J is TRBJ2-5 and V is TRBV28; D perhaps matches TRBD1 (6 bases). The J call is uncertain, as TRBJ2-7 better fits the DNA end. The CDR3 loop is CASSWTASYEQYF. CDR3 in DNA: TGTGCCAGCAGCTGGACAGCTTCCTACGAGCAGTACTTC.